The clone carrying this T cell receptor (beta chain) is deemed medium-sized. Its antigen is not identified. A constant-region primer served to make TCR beta cDNA from approximately 490 ng total RNA. Libraries of TCR beta came from three nested multiplex PCR rounds with slightly modified ARM-PCR. It was with TRBV1-TRBV30 forward primers and a C-beta reverse primer that the first two PCR rounds were run, at 10 to 11 cycles each. Each CDR3 protein is one row after TCRdb ran MiXCR on the multiplex PCR reads. Here the sample spans roughly 78,000 distinct CDR3 sequences, about 70% being singletons. The sample is drawn from a study of tumor-infiltrating lymphocytes in primary liver carcinoma. Taking about 20-31 mg of unsorted bulk tissue, the authors co-extracted RNA and DNA. Through surgical resection, the patients' primary liver carcinoma was treated. The germline V gene has CDR1 SGHAT and CDR2 FQNNGV. CDR3 size: 15 residues. Trimming stripped 6 bases from V and 0 bases from J, with 13 bases between.

Study conclusions and caveats: When set against blood, tumors had a significantly higher top-250-clone fraction (p = 0.039).

The chain couples TRBV11-2 to TRBJ2-3; D call uncertain. The sequence was obtained from a woman aged 55-70 years with primary liver carcinoma and hepatitis B virus infection. Sequencing was done on a sample of liver tumor tissue from sampling region 4. The subset is: tumor region T4, right-lateral pole. The DNA for the CDR3 is TGTGCCAGCAGGCCGACGGCGTCTAGCACAGATACGCAGTATTTT. Residues: CASRPTASSTDTQYF.